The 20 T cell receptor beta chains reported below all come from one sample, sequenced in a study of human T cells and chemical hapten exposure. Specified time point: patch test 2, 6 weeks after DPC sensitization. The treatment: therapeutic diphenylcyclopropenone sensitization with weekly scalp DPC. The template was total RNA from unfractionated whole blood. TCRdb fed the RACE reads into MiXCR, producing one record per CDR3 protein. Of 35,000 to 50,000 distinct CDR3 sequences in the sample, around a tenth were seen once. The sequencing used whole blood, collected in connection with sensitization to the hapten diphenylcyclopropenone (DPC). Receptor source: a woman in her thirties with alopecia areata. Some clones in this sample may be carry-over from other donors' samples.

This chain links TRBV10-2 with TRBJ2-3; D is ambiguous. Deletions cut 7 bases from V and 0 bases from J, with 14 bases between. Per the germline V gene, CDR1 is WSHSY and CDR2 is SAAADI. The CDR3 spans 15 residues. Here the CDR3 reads CASTGLAFSTDTQYF. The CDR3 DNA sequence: TGCGCCAGCACGGGTTTGGCTTTTAGCACAGATACGCAGTATTTT.

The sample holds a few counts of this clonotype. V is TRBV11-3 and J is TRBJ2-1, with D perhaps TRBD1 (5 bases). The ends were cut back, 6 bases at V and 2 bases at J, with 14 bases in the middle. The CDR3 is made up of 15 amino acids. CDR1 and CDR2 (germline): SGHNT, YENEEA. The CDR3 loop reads CASRRRGRAYNEQFF. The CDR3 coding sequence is TGTGCCAGCAGGCGAAGGGGCAGGGCCTACAATGAGCAGTTCTTC.

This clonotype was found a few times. The CDR3 DNA is TGTGCCACCAGCAGAGATCTCAGGGGTGGTAATCAGCCCCAGCATTTT. Amino acid sequence: CATSRDLRGGNQPQHF. The chain is built from TRBV15 and TRBJ1-5, with D maybe TRBD1 (6 bases). Trimming shortened V by 0 bases and J by 4 bases, and 13 bases separated the two germline ends. Per germline, CDR1 LNHNV and CDR2 YYDKDF (reference sequence). The CDR3 covers 16 residues.

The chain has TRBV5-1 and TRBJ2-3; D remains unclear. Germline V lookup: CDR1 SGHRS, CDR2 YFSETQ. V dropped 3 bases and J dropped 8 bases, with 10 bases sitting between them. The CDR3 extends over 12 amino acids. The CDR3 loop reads CASSSARPTQYF. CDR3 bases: TGCGCCAGCAGCTCCGCTAGACCTACGCAGTATTTT.

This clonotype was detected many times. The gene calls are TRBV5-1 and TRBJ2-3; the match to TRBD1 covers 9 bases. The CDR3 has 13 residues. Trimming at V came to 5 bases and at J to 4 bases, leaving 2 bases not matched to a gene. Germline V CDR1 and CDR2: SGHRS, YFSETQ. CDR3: CASRRQGADTQYF. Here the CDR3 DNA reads TGCGCCAGCAGGCGACAGGGGGCAGATACGCAGTATTTT.

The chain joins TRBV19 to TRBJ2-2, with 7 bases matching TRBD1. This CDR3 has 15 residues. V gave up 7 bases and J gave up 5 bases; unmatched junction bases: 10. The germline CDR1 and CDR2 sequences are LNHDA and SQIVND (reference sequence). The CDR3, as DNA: TGTGCCAGTACCCCACACAGGGGTGCGACCGGGGAGCTGTTTTTT. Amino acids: CASTPHRGATGELFF.

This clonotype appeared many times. CDR3 nucleotide sequence: TGCAGTGCTACCCAGCAAGGACCCTCTAACTATGGCTACACCTTC. It is translated as CSATQQGPSNYGYTF. The rearrangement uses TRBV20-1 and TRBJ1-2; D gene ambiguous. Trimming took 4 bases from V and 0 from J, leaving 15 bases between them. The germline V gene encodes CDR1 DFQATT and CDR2 SNEGSKA (reference sequence). The CDR3 loop spans 15 amino acids.

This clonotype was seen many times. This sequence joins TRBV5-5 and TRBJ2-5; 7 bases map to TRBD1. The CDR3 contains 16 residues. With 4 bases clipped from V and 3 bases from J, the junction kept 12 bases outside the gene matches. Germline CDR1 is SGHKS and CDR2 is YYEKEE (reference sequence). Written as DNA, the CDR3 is TGTGCCAGCAGCAATCGACAGGGCACGGGGAAAGAGACCCAGTACTTC. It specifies CASSNRQGTGKETQYF. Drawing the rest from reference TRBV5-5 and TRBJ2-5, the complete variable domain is DAGVTQSPTHLIKTRGQQVTLRCSPISGHKSVSWYQQVLGQGPQFIFQYYEKEERGRGNFPDRFSARQFPNYSSELNVNALLLGDSALYLCASSNRQGTGKETQYFGPGTRLLVL.

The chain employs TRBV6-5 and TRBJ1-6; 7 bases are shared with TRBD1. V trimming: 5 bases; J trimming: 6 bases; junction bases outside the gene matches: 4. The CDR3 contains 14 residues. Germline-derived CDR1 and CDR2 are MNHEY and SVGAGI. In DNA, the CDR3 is TGTGCCAGCAGTCTACAGGGGACTAATTCACCCCTCCACTTT. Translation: CASSLQGTNSPLHF.

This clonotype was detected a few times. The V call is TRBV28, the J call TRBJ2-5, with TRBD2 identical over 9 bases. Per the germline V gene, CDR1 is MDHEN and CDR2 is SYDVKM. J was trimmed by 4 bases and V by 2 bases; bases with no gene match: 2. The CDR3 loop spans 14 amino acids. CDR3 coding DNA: TGTGCCAGCAGTTTAGCGGGGGGGCCAGAGACCCAGTACTTC. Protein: CASSLAGGPETQYF.

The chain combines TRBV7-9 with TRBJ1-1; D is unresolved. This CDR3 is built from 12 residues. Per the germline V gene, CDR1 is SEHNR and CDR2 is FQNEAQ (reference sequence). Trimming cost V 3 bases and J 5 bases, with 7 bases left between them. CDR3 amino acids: CASSFERTEAFF. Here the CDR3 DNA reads TGTGCCAGCAGCTTTGAAAGGACTGAAGCTTTCTTT.

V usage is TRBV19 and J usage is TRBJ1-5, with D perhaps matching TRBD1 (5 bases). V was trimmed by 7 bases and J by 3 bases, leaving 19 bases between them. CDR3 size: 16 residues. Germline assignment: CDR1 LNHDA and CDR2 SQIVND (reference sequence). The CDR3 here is CASTILGGLINQPQHF. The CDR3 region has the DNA TGTGCCAGTACCATACTGGGGGGACTCATCAATCAGCCCCAGCATTTT.

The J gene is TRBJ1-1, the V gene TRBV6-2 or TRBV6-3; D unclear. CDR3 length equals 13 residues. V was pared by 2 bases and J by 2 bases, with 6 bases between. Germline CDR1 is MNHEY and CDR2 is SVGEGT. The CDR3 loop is CASSYMGNTEAFF. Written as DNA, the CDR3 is TGTGCCAGCAGTTACATGGGTAACACTGAAGCTTTCTTT.

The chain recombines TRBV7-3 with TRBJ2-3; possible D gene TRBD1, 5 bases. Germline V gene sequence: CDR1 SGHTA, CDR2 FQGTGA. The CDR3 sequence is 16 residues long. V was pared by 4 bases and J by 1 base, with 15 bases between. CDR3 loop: CASSSGLTVGTDTQYF. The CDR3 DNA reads TGTGCCAGCAGCTCCGGCTTGACAGTTGGCACAGATACGCAGTATTTT.

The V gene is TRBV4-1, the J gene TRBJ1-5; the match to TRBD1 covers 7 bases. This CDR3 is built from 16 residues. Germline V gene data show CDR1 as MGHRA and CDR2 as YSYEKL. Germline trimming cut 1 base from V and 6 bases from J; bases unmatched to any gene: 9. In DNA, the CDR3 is TGCGCCAGCAGCCAAGCTGAGACAGGGCAGGGTCAGCCCCAGCATTTT. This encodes CASSQAETGQGQPQHF.

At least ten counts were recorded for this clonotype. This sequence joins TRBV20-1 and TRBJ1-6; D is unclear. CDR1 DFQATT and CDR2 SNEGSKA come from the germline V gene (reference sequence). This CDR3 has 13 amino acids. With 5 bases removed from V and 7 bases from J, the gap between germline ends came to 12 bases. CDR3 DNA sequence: TGCAGTGCTGCGCGAGCGAGGAATTCACCCCTCCACTTT. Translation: CSAARARNSPLHF.

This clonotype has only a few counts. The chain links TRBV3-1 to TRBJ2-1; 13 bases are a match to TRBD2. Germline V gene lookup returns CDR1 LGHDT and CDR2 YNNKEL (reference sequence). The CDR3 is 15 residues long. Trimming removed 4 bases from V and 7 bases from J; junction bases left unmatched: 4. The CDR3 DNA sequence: TGTGCCAGCAGCCCACTAGCGGGGGGGCGAAATGAGCAGTTCTTC. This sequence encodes CASSPLAGGRNEQFF.

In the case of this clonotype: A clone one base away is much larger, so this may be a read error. The CDR3 spells CATPGPDREKLFF. The DNA for the CDR3 is TGTGCCACCCCTGGCCCGGATCGGGAAAAACTGTTTTTT. The V call is TRBV11-2, the J call TRBJ1-4; D remains unclear. The V and J ends lost 10 bases and 8 bases respectively, with 17 bases between them. Germline V lookup: CDR1 SGHAT, CDR2 FQNNGV. This CDR3 has 13 residues.

CDR3 sequence: CASRDPIAGGSYNEQFF. The DNA of the CDR3 is TGTGCCAGCAGGGACCCGATCGCGGGGGGGTCCTACAATGAGCAGTTCTTC. The gene calls are TRBV28 and TRBJ2-1; 9 bases match TRBD2. The V gene's germline CDR1 is MDHEN and CDR2 SYDVKM. V dropped 6 bases and J dropped 1; count of bases not matched to a gene: 10. The CDR3 loop spans 17 amino acids.

The CDR3 here is CASSESSSNQPQHF. CDR3 sequence (DNA): TGTGCCAGCAGTGAATCCAGTAGCAATCAGCCCCAGCATTTT. This chain joins TRBV2 and TRBJ1-5, with D uncertain. The CDR3 spans 14 residues. Germline V CDR1 and CDR2: SNHLY, FYNNEI. Trimming cost V 2 bases and J 0 bases, with 5 bases left between them.